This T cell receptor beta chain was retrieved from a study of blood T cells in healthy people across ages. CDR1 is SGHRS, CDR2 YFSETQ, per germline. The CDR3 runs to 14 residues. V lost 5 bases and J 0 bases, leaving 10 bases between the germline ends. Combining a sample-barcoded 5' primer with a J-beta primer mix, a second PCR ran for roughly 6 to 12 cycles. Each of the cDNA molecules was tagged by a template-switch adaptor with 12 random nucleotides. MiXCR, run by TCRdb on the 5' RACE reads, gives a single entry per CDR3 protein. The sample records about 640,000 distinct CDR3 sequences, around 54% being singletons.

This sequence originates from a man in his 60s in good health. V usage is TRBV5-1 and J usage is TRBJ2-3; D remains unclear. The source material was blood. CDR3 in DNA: TGCGCCAGCAGGGCTTTACCTAGCACAGATACGCAGTATTTT. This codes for CASRALPSTDTQYF.